This note documents a single TCR beta chain sequence. Trimming cost V 6 bases and J 8 bases, with 22 bases left between them. The CDR3 runs to 16 residues. The germline V gene encodes CDR1 SGHTA and CDR2 FQGNSA. How the authors handled the data: Amplifying reference gene primers gave estimates of nucleated cell counts. Sequencing was performed with immunoSEQ multiplex PCR; in TCRdb, only in-frame clones are kept and a portion is missing. For V, J and clone size, that table is used; D and trimming come from the DNA. This sample carries about 280,000 clones, approximately 90% of them seen once, and the ten largest clones take 3%. The data were taken from a study of blood T cell repertoires in COVID-19.

This sequence originates from a woman in her twenties or thirties with active or convalescent COVID-19. This chain uses TRBV7-2 with TRBJ1-4; D ambiguous. Sequencing input: peripheral blood. CDR3 bases: TGTGCCAGCAGTAATGGGTCTTGGGCTATTCGGGAAAAACTGTTTTTT. This encodes CASSNGSWAIREKLFF.